The 9 T cell receptor beta chains below were found in one sample sequenced in a study of blood T cell repertoires in COVID-19. Data came from immunoSEQ multiplex PCR; TCRdb stores just in-frame clones and leaves some out. Among about 260,000 clones listed, 80% to 90% were seen once. The sequenced material came from peripheral blood. The receptors stem from a woman aged 45-65 years with acute or convalescent COVID-19.

The J gene is TRBJ2-2, the V gene TRBV9; 12 bases line up with TRBD2. The J segment lost 3 bases and the V segment lost 3 bases, leaving 6 bases of the junction unmatched. In germline, CDR1 is SGDLS, CDR2 YYNGEE. The length of the CDR3 is 17 residues. The CDR3 DNA reads as TGTGCCAGCAGCGCCTTGGGACTAGCGGGTGACACCGGGGAGCTGTTTTTT. Translation: CASSALGLAGDTGELFF.

The chain links TRBV5-1 to TRBJ1-3; D perhaps matches TRBD1 (6 bases). The germline V gene encodes CDR1 SGHRS and CDR2 YFSETQ. Trimming shortened V by 4 bases and J by 2 bases, and 13 bases separated the two germline ends. The CDR3 is 15 residues long. CDR3 sequence reads: CASSPPGTTGNTIYF. CDR3 DNA sequence: TGCGCCAGCAGCCCCCCCGGGACAACTGGAAACACCATATATTTT. The full variable domain, with the rest looked up from reference TRBV5-1 and TRBJ1-3, is KAGVTQTPRYLIKTRGQQVTLSCSPISGHRSVSWYQQTPGQGLQFLFEYFSETQRNKGNFPGRFSGRQFSNSRSEMNVSTLELGDSALYLCASSPPGTTGNTIYFGEGSWLTVV.

The rearrangement uses TRBV5-6 and TRBJ2-1; D may be TRBD2 (5 bases). This CDR3 is 14 amino acids long. Germline CDR1 is SGHDT and CDR2 is YYEEEE. V was clipped by 3 bases and J by 6 bases, with 13 bases between them. As DNA, the CDR3 is TGTGCCAGCAGCTCCCTCGGCGGAGGCAATGAGCAGTTCTTC. It translates to CASSSLGGGNEQFF.

This clone has a single count. CDR3 amino acids: CASSSFERRETQYF. In DNA form, the CDR3 reads TGTGCCAGCAGCTCGTTTGAGAGGCGAGAGACCCAGTACTTC. The rearrangement joins TRBV7-2 to TRBJ2-5; D not resolved. The V gene's germline CDR1 is SGHTA and CDR2 FQGNSA. V lost 4 bases, J lost 4 bases, and 13 bases lay in between. There are 14 residues in the CDR3.

This clone has just one count. The gene calls are TRBV10-3 and TRBJ2-7, with 9 bases lining up with TRBD1. The CDR3 is made up of 15 amino acids. Germline trimming cut 2 bases from V and 3 bases from J; bases unmatched to any gene: 5. Germline CDR1 ENHRY, CDR2 SYGVKD. The CDR3 region has the DNA TGTGCCATCAGTGAGCCGGGACAGGGCGACTACGAGCAGTACTTC. It translates to CAISEPGQGDYEQYF.

This chain links TRBV3-1 (or the pseudogene TRBV3-2) with TRBJ2-7; the D gene is possibly TRBD1 (5 bases). The CDR3 contains 14 residues. CDR1 and CDR2 from the germline V gene are LGHDT and YNNKEL (reference sequence). V was cut by 1 base and J by 6 bases, with 13 bases left in between. CDR3 loop: CASSQVGQFSEQYF. The DNA of the CDR3 is TGTGCCAGCAGCCAAGTAGGACAATTTAGCGAGCAGTACTTC.

The chain has TRBV29-1 and TRBJ2-5; 14 bases match TRBD2. Germline V gives CDR1 SQVTM, CDR2 ANQGSEA. The CDR3 is 17 residues long. V dropped 3 bases and J dropped 5; count of bases not matched to a gene: 11. In DNA, the CDR3 is TGCAGCGTTGATTCCCCCCGACTAGCGGGAGGGAGGGAGACCCAGTACTTC. This sequence encodes CSVDSPRLAGGRETQYF.

The chain joins TRBV25-1 to TRBJ2-2, with 7 bases aligning to TRBD2. Germline trimming cut 5 bases from V and 6 bases from J; bases unmatched to any gene: 9. The CDR3 is 15 amino acids. CDR1 and CDR2 (germline): MGHDK, SYGVNS. In nucleotides, the CDR3 is TGTGCCAGCAGTCGGACTAGTTCTTACGCCGGGGAGCTGTTTTTT. Protein sequence: CASSRTSSYAGELFF.

This rearrangement joins TRBV3-1 (or the pseudogene TRBV3-2) to TRBJ2-3, with TRBD2 identical over 7 bases. The CDR3 covers 18 residues. The germline V gene has CDR1 LGHDT and CDR2 YNNKEL (reference sequence). V lost 0 bases and J lost 0; bases outside the gene matches: 9. The CDR3 spells CASSQELVGGPSTDTQYF. In DNA form, the CDR3 reads TGTGCCAGCAGCCAAGAATTAGTGGGAGGGCCTAGCACAGATACGCAGTATTTT.